The clone carrying this TCR beta chain was seen more than once but under ten times. These data belong to a study of blood T cell repertoires in COVID-19. About the research overall: In each case, the material was cDNA or gDNA derived from T cells, B-cell-depleted T cells, or PBMCs.

Those enrolled, adults aged about 18 to 89 years, came from some 25 US areas. Sequencing used immunoSEQ multiplex PCR; TCRdb keeps in-frame clones, though not all of them. The table lists 250,000 to 350,000 clones, more than 75% of them singletons. This TCR derives from a man between 60 and 75 years old who had recovered from COVID-19. Sequencing was carried out using PBMCs or T cells enriched from blood (not recorded which).

The CDR3 sequence is CASSLRGFDHQPQHF. CDR3 nucleotide sequence: TGTGCCAGCAGCTTGCGCGGGTTCGATCATCAGCCCCAGCATTTT. The chain couples TRBV5-6 to TRBJ1-5; D gene uncertain. The germline V and J ends were trimmed by 1 base and 5 bases, with 13 bases remaining between them. This CDR3 is built from 15 residues. Germline V gene lookup returns CDR1 SGHDT and CDR2 YYEEEE.